Only a few counts were recorded for the clone carrying this TCR beta chain. CDR3 length: 15 amino acids. Germline CDR1 reads LNHDA; CDR2 reads SQIVND (reference sequence). With 3 bases removed from V and 0 bases from J, the gap between germline ends came to 8 bases. This sample was taken from a study of OX40 agonist ivuxolimab in advanced cancers. Method: immunoSEQ multiplex PCR; TCRdb's copy keeps in-frame clones and lacks some. Of tens of thousands of clones detected, 75% to 90% appear once; the ten largest clones hold 4%. The clonotype comes from an adult with an advanced solid tumor such as melanoma, head and neck, liver or kidney cancer. The chain couples TRBV19 to TRBJ2-2; D is unclear. Specimen: CD4+ or CD8+ T cells sorted from blood, collected in a trial of the OX40 agonist ivuxolimab. The CDR3 loop is CASSIDGANTGELFF. DNA of the CDR3: TGTGCCAGTAGTATTGATGGGGCGAACACCGGGGAGCTGTTTTTT. Full variable domain (rest looked up from reference TRBV19 and TRBJ2-2): DGGITQSPKYLFRKEGQNVTLSCEQNLNHDAMYWYRQDPGQGLRLIYYSQIVNDFQKGDIAEGYSVSREKKESFPLTVTSAQKNPTAFYLCASSIDGANTGELFFGEGSRLTVL.